This TCR beta chain originates from a study of blood T cell repertoires in COVID-19 (dated by TCRdb to 2018 to 2021). Background on the whole study: Collaborator samples came from the United States, Italy and Spain and covered acute and convalescent phases of COVID-19. The dataset comprised deeply sampled blood TCRbeta repertoires from subjects exposed to, actively infected with, or recovered from COVID-19. The samples were drawn from the first 160 participants of the ongoing ImmuneRACE study and from some 1,300 subjects provided by 6 global collaborators. The repertoires were released in a freely available public database intended as a resource for research on the immune response to SARS-CoV-2. HLA class I and class II types, where available, came from metadata supplied by the sample provider rather than from assay-based typing. The prospective study material was composed of cDNA or gDNA derived from T cells, B-cell-depleted T cells, or PBMCs. Nearly every sample came with metadata listing a de-identified subject ID, COVID-19 status, age in years and sex.

Participants in the prospective study were aged roughly 18 to 100 years, lived in approximately 26 United States geographic areas, and enrolled through a virtual design. In the prospective study, cohorts were assigned on the basis of participant-reported clinical history obtained from a screening survey and a study questionnaire. Recovered participants in ImmuneRACE Cohort 3 were defined as having two consecutive negative NP/OP PCR tests, clearance from a healthcare professional, or resolution of symptoms. In the prospective study, whole blood, serum and a nasopharyngeal or oropharyngeal swab were collected from each participant by mobile phlebotomists. Prospective study participants could optionally give additional blood draws and questionnaires over a roughly 2-month period. Before DNA extraction, prospective study blood samples were shipped either frozen or at room temperature. The germline V gene sets CDR1 to MGHRA and CDR2 to YSYEKL. V is reduced by 0 bases and J by 5 bases, leaving a spacing of 14 bases between them. From the cysteine through the phenylalanine, the CDR3 covers 16 amino acids. Kept here is only the CDR3 DNA, which spans 48 bases and is read in frame from base 1.

The immunoSEQ Assay, a bias-controlled multiplex PCR, was used to amplify TCRbeta CDR3 regions from genomic DNA. From the authors' description of their analysis: The number of nucleated cells in each sample was estimated by amplification of reference gene primers within the assay. To quantify the absolute abundance of each unique TCRbeta CDR3 rearrangement, sequence reads were collapsed and filtered. For each sample, productive Simpson clonality was calculated by taking the square root of Simpson's diversity index across productive rearrangements. Here the immuneACCESS table is served through TCRdb, limited to in-frame sequences with V and J called. Missing clones are a known gap in these copies; in checked studies unresolved V genes cover under half, and the rest lacks a known reason. Clone size and V and J calls were adopted from that table, with D and trimming inferred from the DNA. In all, the sample holds approximately 330,000 clones, and around 92% of those were seen once. The biggest ten clones account for roughly 10% of the sample.

The investigation overall reported the following: How much clinical and demographic metadata was included differed by source and by participant, and the metadata was provided uncurated.

With respect to this clone: Its specific antigen is unknown. Per-base qualities were not stored, and no clone one base away is much larger.

Recombination linked TRBV4-1 to TRBJ1-5; a tentative D call is TRBD1 (6 bases match). The sequenced material came from PBMCs or T cells enriched from blood (not recorded which). This receptor was obtained from a woman aged 25 to 39 who had recovered from COVID-19. The encoded CDR3 is CASSQDTGQTYQPQHF. The bases read TGCGCCAGCAGCCAAGACACAGGACAGACTTATCAGCCCCAGCATTTT.